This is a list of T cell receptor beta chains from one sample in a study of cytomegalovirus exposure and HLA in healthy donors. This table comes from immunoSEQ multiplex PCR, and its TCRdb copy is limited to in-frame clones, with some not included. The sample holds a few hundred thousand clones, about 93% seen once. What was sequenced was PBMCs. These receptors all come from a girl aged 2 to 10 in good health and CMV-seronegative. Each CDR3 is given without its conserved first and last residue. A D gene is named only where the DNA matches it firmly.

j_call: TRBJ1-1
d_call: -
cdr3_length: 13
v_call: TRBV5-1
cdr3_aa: ASSSRWGGNTEAF

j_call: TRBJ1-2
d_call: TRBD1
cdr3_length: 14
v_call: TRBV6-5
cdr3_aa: ASSYGTGEANYGYT

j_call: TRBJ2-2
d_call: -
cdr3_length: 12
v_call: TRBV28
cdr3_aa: ASSFQANTGELF

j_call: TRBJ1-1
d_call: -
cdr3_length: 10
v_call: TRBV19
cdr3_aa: ASSIGATEAF

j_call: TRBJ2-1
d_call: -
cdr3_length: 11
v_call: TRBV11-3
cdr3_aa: ASSETRVNEQF

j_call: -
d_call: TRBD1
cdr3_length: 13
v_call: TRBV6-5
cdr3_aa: ASSYVAGQGPEQY

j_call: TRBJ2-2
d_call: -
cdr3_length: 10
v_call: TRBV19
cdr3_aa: ASSLSTGELF

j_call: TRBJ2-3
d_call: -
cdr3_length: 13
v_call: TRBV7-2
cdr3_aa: ASSLGSSSTDTQY

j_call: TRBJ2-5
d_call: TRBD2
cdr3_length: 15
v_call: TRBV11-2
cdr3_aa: ASSPRLAGPREETQY

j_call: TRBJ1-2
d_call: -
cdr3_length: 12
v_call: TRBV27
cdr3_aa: ASSLHREDYGYT

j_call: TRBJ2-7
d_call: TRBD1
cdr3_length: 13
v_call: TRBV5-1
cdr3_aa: ASSMTGGFLVEQY

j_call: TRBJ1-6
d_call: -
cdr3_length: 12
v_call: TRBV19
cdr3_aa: ASSWTGDNSPLH

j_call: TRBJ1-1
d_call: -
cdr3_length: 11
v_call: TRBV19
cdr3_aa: ASSIAGGTEAF

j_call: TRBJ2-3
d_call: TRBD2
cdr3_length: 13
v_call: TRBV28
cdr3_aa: ASIPSGGSTDTQY

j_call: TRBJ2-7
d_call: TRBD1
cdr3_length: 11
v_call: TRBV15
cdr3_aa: ATSKTGGYEQY

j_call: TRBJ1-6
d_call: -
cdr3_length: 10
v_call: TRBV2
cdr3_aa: AITGTSSPLH

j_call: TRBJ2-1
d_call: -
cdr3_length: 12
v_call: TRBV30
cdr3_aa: AWSWGEDYNEQF

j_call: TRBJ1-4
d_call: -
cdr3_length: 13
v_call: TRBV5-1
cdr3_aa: ASREQLATNEKLF

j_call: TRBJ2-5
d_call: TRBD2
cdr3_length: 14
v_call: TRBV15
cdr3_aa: ATSREDSGGAGYQY

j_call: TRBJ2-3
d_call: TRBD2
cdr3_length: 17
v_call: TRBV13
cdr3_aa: ASSSAASGGAASTDTQY

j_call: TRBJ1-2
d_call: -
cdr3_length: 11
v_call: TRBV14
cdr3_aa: ASSRQVLYGYT

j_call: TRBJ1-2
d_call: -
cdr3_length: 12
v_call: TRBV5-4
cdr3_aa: ASSTMTSLEGYT

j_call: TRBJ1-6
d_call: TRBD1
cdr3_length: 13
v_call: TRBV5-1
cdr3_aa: ASSDRDLDNSPLH

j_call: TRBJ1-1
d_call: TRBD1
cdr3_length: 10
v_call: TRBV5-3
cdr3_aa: APTGANTEAF

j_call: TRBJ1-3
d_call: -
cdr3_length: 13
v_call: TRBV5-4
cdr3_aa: ASSPGYNSGNTIY

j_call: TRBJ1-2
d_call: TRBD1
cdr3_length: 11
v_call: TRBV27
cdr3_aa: ASSLRQGYGYT

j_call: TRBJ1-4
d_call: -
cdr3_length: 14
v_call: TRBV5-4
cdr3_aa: ASSLGLAGAREKLF

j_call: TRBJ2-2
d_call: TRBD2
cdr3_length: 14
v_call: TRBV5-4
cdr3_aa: ASSLEGTIGTGELF

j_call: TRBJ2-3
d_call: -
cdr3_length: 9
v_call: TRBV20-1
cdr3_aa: SANPADTQY

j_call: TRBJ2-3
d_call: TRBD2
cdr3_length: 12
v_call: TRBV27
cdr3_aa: ASRRGLAGDTQY

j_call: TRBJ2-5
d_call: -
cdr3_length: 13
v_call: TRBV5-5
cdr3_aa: ASSFWGQSVETQY

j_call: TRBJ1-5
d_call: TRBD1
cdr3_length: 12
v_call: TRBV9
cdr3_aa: ASSVAGGEGAQH

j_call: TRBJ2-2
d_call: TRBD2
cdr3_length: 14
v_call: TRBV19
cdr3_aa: ASSIPSGGQTGELF

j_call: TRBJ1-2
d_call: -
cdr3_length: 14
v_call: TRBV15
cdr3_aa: ATSSSLALSPYGYT

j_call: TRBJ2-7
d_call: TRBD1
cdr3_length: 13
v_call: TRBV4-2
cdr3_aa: ASTKGDRDRDEQY

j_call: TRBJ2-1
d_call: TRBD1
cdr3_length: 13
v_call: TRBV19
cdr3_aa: ASSIAPGQVAEQF

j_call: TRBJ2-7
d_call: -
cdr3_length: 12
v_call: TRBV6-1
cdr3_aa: ASSEPGHSLEQY

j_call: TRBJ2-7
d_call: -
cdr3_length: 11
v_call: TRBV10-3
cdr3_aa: AISESPGYEQY

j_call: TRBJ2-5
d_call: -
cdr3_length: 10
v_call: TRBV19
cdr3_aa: ATALGSGTQY

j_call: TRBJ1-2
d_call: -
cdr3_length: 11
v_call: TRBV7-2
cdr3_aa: ASRNHLRDGYT